This T cell receptor (beta chain) derives from a study of T cells after yellow fever vaccination. Study background: Libraries from low-cell-number fractions were prepared with the SMART-Seq v4 Ultra Low Input RNA kit. General study findings and limits: Clones that expanded after primary vaccination mostly reappeared after the booster (96% CD4, roughly 90% CD8). Faster peaking, at day 5 versus 15, marked a secondary response that was weaker. One caveat is that FACS-sorted repertoires could contain abundant clonotypes contaminating from the bulk population.

This clonotype was observed a handful of times. The antigen remains undetermined. TCRdb re-analysed the 5' RACE reads in MiXCR, keeping a single row per CDR3 protein. The sample contains tens of thousands of distinct CDR3 sequences, 7.7% of which appear only once. Germline V gene data show CDR1 as LNHNV and CDR2 as YYDKDF (reference sequence). The CDR3 covers 14 residues. V was cut by 2 bases and J by 5 bases, with 12 bases left in between. The rearrangement joins TRBV15 to TRBJ2-5, with a possible D match to TRBD1 (5 bases). The sample was CD8+ T cells sorted from PBMCs, taken on the day of the yellow fever booster vaccination. This clonotype originated in a man aged 25 to 45 who received the YFV17D yellow fever vaccine. The CDR3 coding sequence is TGTGCCACCAGCAGATTGTTGGGGCCGGAGACCCAGTACTTC. This encodes CATSRLLGPETQYF.